Listed below are T cell receptor beta chains from one sample, sequenced in a study of control samples from healthy donors and cancer patients. The repertoire was sequenced with immunoSEQ multiplex PCR; TCRdb's copy has only in-frame clones and lacks some. This sample carries around 100,000 clones, about 90% of them seen once, and the ten largest clones take 18%. Sample: blood. The source is a woman in her forties or fifties in good health. The CDR3 runs from the conserved cysteine through the conserved F or W. D genes are given only for firm matches. Size values are once, few and many counts, or a class for expanded clones, and some rows have none.

CDR3nt: TGTGCCAGCAGCCTTCGACAGGGGGACACCGGGGAGCTGTTTTTT
CDR3aa: CASSLRQGDTGELFF
abundance: once
j_gene: TRBJ2-2
d_gene: TRBD1
v_gene: TRBV4-2

CDR3nt: TGCGCCAGCAGCCTCCCGCGGGGGGGTTCGGAGACCCAGTACTTC
CDR3aa: CASSLPRGGSETQYF
abundance: -
j_gene: TRBJ2-5
d_gene: TRBD2
v_gene: TRBV5-1

CDR3nt: TGTGCCAGCAGACCTTTATCGACAAAATCCTCCTACGAGCAGTACTTC
CDR3aa: CASRPLSTKSSYEQYF
abundance: once
j_gene: TRBJ2-7
d_gene: -
v_gene: TRBV27

CDR3nt: TGCGCCAGCAGTCGGGACACAGGGGGCTTTGGAAACACCATATATTTT
CDR3aa: CASSRDTGGFGNTIYF
abundance: once
j_gene: TRBJ1-3
d_gene: TRBD1
v_gene: TRBV23-1

CDR3nt: TGTGCCAGCAGGGATGGGGACCGGGGTTGGGGCTACACCTTC
CDR3aa: CASRDGDRGWGYTF
abundance: -
j_gene: TRBJ1-2
d_gene: -
v_gene: TRBV2

CDR3nt: TGTGCCAGCAGCCCGGAACAGCTTGCAACTAATGAAAAACTGTTTTTT
CDR3aa: CASSPEQLATNEKLFF
abundance: -
j_gene: TRBJ1-4
d_gene: -
v_gene: TRBV7-9

CDR3nt: TGTGCCAGCAGCTCGGGGACGGCCGGAAACACCATATATTTT
CDR3aa: CASSSGTAGNTIYF
abundance: -
j_gene: TRBJ1-3
d_gene: -
v_gene: TRBV5-4

CDR3nt: TGTGCCAGCAGCGTAACGGATTCCTACAATGAGCAGTTCTTC
CDR3aa: CASSVTDSYNEQFF
abundance: -
j_gene: TRBJ2-1
d_gene: -
v_gene: TRBV9

CDR3nt: TGTGCCAGCTCACCACCGATCGGGGCTGGGGAAAAACTGTTTTTT
CDR3aa: CASSPPIGAGEKLFF
abundance: -
j_gene: TRBJ1-4
d_gene: -
v_gene: TRBV18

CDR3nt: TGTGCCAGCAGCCAAAAGGGGACGGGCCAGCTTTCTCAAGAGACCCAGTACTTC
CDR3aa: CASSQKGTGQLSQETQYF
abundance: -
j_gene: TRBJ2-5
d_gene: -
v_gene: TRBV3-1/TRBV3-2

CDR3nt: TGCGCCAGCAGCTTGGCAGCGGCGCTAATCTACGAGCAGTACTTC
CDR3aa: CASSLAAALIYEQYF
abundance: once
j_gene: TRBJ2-7
d_gene: -
v_gene: TRBV5-1